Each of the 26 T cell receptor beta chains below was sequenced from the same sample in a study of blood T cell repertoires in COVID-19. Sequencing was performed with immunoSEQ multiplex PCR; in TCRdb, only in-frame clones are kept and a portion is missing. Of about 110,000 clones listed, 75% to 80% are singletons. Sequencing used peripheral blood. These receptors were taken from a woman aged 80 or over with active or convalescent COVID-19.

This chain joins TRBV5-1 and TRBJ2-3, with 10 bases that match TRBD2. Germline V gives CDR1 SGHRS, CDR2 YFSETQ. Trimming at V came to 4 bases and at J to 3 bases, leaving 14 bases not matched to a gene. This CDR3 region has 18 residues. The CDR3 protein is CASSPETLLAGKTDTQYF. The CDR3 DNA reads TGCGCCAGCAGCCCCGAGACCTTACTAGCGGGGAAGACAGATACGCAGTATTTT.

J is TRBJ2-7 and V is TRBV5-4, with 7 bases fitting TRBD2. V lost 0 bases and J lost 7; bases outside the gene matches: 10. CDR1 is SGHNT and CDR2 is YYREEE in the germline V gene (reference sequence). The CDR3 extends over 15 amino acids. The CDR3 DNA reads TGTGCCAGCAGCTTGGGTTCCGCGGGAGTGGTTGAGCAGTACTTC. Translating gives CASSLGSAGVVEQYF.

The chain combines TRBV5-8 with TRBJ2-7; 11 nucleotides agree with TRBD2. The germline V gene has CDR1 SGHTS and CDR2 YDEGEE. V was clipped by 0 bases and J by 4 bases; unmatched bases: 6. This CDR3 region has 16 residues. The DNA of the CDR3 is TGTGCCAGCAGCTTGGATTTCGGGACTAGCGGTTACGAGCAGTACTTC. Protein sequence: CASSLDFGTSGYEQYF. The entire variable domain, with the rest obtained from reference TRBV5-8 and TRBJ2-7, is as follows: EAGVTQSPTHLIKTRGQQATLRCSPISGHTSVYWYQQALGLGLQFLLWYDEGEERNRGNFPPRFSGRQFPNYSSELNVNALELEDSALYLCASSLDFGTSGYEQYFGPGTRLTVT.

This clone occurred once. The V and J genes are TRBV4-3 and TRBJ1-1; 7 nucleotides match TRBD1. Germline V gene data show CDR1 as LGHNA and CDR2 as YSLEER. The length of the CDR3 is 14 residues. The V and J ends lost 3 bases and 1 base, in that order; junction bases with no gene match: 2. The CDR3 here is CASSQGQTNTEAFF. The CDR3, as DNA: TGCGCCAGCAGCCAGGGACAGACGAACACTGAAGCTTTCTTT.

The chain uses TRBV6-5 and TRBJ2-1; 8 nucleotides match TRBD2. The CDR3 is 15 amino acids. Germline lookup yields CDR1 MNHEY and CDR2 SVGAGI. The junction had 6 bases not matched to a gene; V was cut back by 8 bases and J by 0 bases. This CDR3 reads CASSLSGSSYNEQFF. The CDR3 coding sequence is TGTGCCAGCTCCTTAAGCGGGAGCTCCTACAATGAGCAGTTCTTC.

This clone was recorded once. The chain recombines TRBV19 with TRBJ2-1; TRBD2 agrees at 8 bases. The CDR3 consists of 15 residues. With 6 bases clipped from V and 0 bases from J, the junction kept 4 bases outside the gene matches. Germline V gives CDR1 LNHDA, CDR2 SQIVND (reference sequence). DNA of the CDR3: TGTGCCAGTAGCACTAGCGGAGTCTCCTACAATGAGCAGTTCTTC. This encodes CASSTSGVSYNEQFF.

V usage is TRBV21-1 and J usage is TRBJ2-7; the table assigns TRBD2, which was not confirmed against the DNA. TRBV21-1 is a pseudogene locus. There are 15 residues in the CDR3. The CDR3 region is CASQGFLAGGYEQYF. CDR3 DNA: TGTGCCAGCCAAGGTTTTCTAGCGGGAGGCTACGAGCAGTACTTC.

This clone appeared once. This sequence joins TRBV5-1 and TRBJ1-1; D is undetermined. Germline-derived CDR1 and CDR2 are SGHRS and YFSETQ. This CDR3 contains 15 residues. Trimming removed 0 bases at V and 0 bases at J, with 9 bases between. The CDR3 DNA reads TGCGCCAGCAGCTTGGTCGCGGGCATGAACACTGAAGCTTTCTTT. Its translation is CASSLVAGMNTEAFF.

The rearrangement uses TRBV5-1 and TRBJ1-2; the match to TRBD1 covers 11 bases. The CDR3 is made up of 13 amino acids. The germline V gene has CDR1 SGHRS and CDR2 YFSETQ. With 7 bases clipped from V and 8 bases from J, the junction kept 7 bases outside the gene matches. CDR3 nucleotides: TGCGCCAGCGACCCGGGACAGGGGGAGGGCTACACCTTC. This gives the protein CASDPGQGEGYTF.

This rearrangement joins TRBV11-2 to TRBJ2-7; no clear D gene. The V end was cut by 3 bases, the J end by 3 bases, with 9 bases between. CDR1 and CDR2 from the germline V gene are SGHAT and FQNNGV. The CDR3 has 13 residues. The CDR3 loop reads CASSLSRIYEQYF. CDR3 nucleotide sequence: TGTGCCAGCAGCTTGTCCAGGATCTACGAGCAGTACTTC.

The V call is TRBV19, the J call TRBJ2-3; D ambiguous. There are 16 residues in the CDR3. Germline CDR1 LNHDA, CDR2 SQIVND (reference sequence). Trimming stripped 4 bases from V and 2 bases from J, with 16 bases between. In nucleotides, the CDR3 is TGTGCCAGTAGTACGCCAACCGGGTTACTCACAGATACGCAGTATTTT. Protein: CASSTPTGLLTDTQYF.

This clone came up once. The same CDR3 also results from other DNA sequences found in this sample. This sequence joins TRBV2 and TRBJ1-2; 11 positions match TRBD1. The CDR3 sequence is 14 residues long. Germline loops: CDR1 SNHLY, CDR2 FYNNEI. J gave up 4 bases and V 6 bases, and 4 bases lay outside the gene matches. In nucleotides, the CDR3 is TGTGCCAGCAGACCCGGGACAGGGGGCTATGGCTACACCTTC. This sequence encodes CASRPGTGGYGYTF.

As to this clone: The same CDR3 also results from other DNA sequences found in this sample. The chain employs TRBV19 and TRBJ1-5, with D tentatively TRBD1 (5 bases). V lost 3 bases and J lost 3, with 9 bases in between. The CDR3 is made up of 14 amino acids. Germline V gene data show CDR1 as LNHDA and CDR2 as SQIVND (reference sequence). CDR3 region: CASSISGFNQPQHF. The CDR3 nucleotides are TGTGCCAGTAGTATTTCAGGGTTCAATCAGCCCCAGCATTTT.

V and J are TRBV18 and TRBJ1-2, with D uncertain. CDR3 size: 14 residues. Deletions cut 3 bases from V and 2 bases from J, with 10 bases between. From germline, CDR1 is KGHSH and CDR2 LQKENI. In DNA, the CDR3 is TGTGCCAGCTCACCCCTAGCGCAGAACTATGGCTACACCTTC. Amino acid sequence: CASSPLAQNYGYTF.

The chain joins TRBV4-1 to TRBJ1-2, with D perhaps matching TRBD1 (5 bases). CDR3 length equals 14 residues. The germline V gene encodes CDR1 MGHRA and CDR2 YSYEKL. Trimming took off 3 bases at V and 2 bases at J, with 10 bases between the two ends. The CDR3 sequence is CASSQRQPNYGYTF. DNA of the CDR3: TGCGCCAGCAGCCAGCGACAGCCGAACTATGGCTACACCTTC.

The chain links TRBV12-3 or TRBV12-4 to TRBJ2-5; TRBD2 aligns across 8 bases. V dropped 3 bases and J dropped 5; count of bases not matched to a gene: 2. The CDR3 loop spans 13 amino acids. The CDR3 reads CASSLSGGETQYF. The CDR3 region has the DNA TGTGCCAGCAGTTTGAGCGGGGGTGAGACCCAGTACTTC.

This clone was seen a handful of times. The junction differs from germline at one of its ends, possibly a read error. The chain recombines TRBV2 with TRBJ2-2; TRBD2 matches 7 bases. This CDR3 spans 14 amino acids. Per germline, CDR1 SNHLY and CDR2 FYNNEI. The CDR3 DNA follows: TGTGTCAGCAGGCGGGAGAGTAGGACCGGGGAGCTGTTTTTT. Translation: CVSRRESRTGELFF.

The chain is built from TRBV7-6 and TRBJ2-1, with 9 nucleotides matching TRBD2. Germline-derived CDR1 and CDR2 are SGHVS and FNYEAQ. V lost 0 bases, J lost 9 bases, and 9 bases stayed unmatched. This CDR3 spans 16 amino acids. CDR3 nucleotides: TGTGCCAGCAGCTTAGCGTTCGGGCGGGAGGGCCCTGAGCAGTTCTTC. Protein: CASSLAFGREGPEQFF.

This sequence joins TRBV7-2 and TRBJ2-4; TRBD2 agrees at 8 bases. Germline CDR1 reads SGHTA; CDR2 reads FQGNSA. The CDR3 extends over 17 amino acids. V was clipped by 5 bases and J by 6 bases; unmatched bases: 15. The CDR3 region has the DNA TGTGCCAGCAGCCTGGGACTAGGCCAGGGGTGGAGAAACATTCAGTACTTC. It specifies CASSLGLGQGWRNIQYF. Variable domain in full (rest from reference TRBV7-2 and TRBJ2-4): GAGVSQSPSNKVTEKGKDVELRCDPISGHTALYWYRQSLGQGLEFLIYFQGNSAPDKSGLPSDRFSAERTGGSVSTLTIQRTQQEDSAVYLCASSLGLGQGWRNIQYFGAGTRLSVL.

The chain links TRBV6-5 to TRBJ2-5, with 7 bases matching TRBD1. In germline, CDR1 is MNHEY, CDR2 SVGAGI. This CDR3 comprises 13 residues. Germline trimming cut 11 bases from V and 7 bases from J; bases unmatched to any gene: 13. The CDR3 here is CAGKTVTGATQYF. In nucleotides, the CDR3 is TGTGCCGGCAAGACGGTTACAGGGGCGACCCAGTACTTC.

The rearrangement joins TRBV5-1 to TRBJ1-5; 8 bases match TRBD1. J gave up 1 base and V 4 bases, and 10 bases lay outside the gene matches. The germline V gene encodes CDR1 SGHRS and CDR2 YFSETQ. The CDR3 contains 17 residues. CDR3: CASSPGQGLSSNQPQHF. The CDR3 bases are TGCGCCAGCAGCCCTGGACAGGGTTTATCAAGCAATCAGCCCCAGCATTTT. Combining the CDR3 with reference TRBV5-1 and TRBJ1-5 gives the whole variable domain KAGVTQTPRYLIKTRGQQVTLSCSPISGHRSVSWYQQTPGQGLQFLFEYFSETQRNKGNFPGRFSGRQFSNSRSEMNVSTLELGDSALYLCASSPGQGLSSNQPQHFGDGTRLSIL.

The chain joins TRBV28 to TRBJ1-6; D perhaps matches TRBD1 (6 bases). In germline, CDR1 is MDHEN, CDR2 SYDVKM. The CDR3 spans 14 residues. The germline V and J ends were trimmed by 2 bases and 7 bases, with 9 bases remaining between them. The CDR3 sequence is CASSLRQANSPLHF. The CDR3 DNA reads TGTGCCAGCAGTTTAAGACAGGCAAATTCACCCCTCCACTTT.

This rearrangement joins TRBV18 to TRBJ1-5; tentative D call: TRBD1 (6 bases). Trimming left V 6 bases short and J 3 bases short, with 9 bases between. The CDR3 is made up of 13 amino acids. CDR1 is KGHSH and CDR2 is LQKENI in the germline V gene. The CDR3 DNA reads TGTGCCAGCTCGACAGGTTTCAATCAGCCCCAGCATTTT. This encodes CASSTGFNQPQHF.

The CDR3 nucleotides are TGTGCCAGCAGCCCCTCCGCCTACAATGAGCAGTTCTTC. This codes for CASSPSAYNEQFF. The chain uses TRBV7-3 and TRBJ2-1; D gene unclear. V lost 5 bases, J lost 2 bases, and 7 bases lay in between. The CDR3 sequence is 13 residues long. Germline V gives CDR1 SGHTA, CDR2 FQGTGA. The full variable domain, rest sourced from reference TRBV7-3 and TRBJ2-1, is GAGVSQTPSNKVTEKGKYVELRCDPISGHTALYWYRQSLGQGPEFLIYFQGTGAADDSGLPNDRFFAVRPEGSVSTLKIQRTERGDSAVYLCASSPSAYNEQFFGPGTRLTVL.

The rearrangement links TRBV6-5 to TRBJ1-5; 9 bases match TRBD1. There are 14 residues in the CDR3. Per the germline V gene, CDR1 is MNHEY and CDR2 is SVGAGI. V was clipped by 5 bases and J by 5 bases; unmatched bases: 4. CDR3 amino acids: CASSPGQGYQPQHF. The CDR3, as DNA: TGTGCCAGCAGTCCGGGACAGGGCTATCAGCCCCAGCATTTT.

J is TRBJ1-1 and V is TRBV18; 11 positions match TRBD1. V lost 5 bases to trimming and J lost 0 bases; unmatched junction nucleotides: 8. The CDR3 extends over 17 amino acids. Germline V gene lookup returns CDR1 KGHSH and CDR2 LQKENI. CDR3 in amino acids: CASSGWGTGGMNTEAFF. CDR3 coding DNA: TGTGCCAGCTCAGGGTGGGGGACAGGGGGAATGAACACTGAAGCTTTCTTT.